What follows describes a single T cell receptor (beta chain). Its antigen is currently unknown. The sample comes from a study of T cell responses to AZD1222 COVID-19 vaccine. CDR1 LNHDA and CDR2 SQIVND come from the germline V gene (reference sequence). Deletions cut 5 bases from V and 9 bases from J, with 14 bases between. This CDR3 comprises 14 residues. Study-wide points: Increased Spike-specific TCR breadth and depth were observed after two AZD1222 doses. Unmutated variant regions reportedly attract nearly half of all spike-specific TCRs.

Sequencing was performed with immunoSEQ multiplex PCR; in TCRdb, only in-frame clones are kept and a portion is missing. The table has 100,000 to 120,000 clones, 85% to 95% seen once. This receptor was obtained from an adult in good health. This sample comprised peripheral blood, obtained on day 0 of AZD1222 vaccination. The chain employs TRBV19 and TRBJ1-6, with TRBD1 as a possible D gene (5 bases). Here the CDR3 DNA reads TGTGCCAGTAGTTTTTTCGGGGGTCCTTCACCCCTCCACTTT. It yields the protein CASSFFGGPSPLHF.